These 29 T cell receptor beta chains were all obtained from the same sample, sequenced in a study of beta chain features in type 1 diabetes. Every bit of the isolated RNA underwent reverse transcription, so sequencing read expressed TCRB transcripts. Clones were sequenced by immunoSEQ multiplex PCR, and TCRdb holds only the in-frame ones, with some missing. The sample consists of roughly 340,000 clones, roughly 13% of them appearing once. Points from the study as a whole: Among patients with Type 1 diabetes, TCRB CDR3s were moderately but significantly shorter in every one of the four CD4+ subsets.

No antigens are known for them. The sequencing input was naive CD4+ T cells from blood. The receptor set was obtained from a woman aged 18-29 years with type 1 diabetes.

This clone has just a few counts. The chain uses TRBV11-2 and TRBJ2-7; possibly TRBD1 for D (6 bases). Deletions cut 5 bases from V and 5 bases from J, with 16 bases between. Germline V gene data show CDR1 as SGHAT and CDR2 as FQNNGV. This CDR3 region has 14 residues. The CDR3 sequence: CASSLMPGANEQYV. The CDR3 nucleotides read TGTGCCAGCAGCCTCATGCCAGGGGCTAACGAGCAGTACGTC.

The chain's CDR3 is CARSTGTLPPQQYV. The CDR3 nucleotides read TGTGCCAGGTCCACCGGGACTCTTCCTCCTCAGCAGTACGTC. The rearrangement joins TRBV19 to TRBJ2-7, with D perhaps matching TRBD2 (6 bases). This CDR3 is built from 14 residues. Germline loops: CDR1 LNHDA, CDR2 SQIVND (reference sequence). With 9 bases removed from V and 8 bases from J, the gap between germline ends came to 23 bases.

This clone was seen more than once but under ten times. The chain uses TRBV29-1 and TRBJ2-7; TRBD2 matches at 7 bases. This CDR3 region has 14 residues. Germline CDR1 reads SQVTM; CDR2 reads ANQGSEA. Unmatched junction bases numbered 5, after V lost 3 bases and J lost 0 bases. CDR3 bases: TGCAGCGTTGAGGGGAGGGGAAGCTCCTACGAGCAGTACTTC. Its protein is CSVEGRGSSYEQYF.

As concerns this clone: The sample has other DNA sequences that encode this CDR3 too. The chain uses TRBV20-1 and TRBJ2-7; D perhaps matches TRBD2 (5 bases). Germline V gene lookup returns CDR1 DFQATT and CDR2 SNEGSKA (reference sequence). V lost 5 bases, J lost 3 bases, and 8 bases lay in between. This CDR3 is built from 11 residues. The CDR3 DNA sequence: TGCAGTGCTCGACGGGACTACGAGCAGTACTTC. This encodes CSARRDYEQYF.

The V gene is TRBV5-4, the J gene TRBJ1-1; tentative D call: TRBD1 (6 bases). The CDR3 runs to 14 residues. CDR1 and CDR2 from the germline V gene are SGHNT and YYREEE (reference sequence). V was clipped by 0 bases and J by 4 bases, with 10 bases between them. The CDR3 DNA follows: TGTGCCAGCAGCTTGGCGGGGGGCGGCACTGAAGCTTTCTTT. Amino acid sequence: CASSLAGGGTEAFF.

This clone was picked up a small number of times. This rearrangement joins TRBV11-3 to TRBJ2-1, with D possibly TRBD2 on 5 matching bases. Germline lookup yields CDR1 SGHNT and CDR2 YENEEA. The CDR3 consists of 14 residues. V lost 10 bases and J 6 bases, leaving 19 bases between the germline ends. The CDR3 sequence: CATQGAVISNEQFF. CDR3 nucleotides: TGTGCCACCCAAGGAGCGGTAATCAGCAATGAGCAGTTCTTC.

This clone has just a few counts. In DNA form, the CDR3 reads TGTGCCAGCCGAGGGGGTTCCGGCTACGAGCAGTACGTC. Translated: CASRGGSGYEQYV. The rearrangement links TRBV7-2 to TRBJ2-7; D is possibly TRBD1 (6 bases). V gave up 8 bases and J gave up 3 bases, with 14 bases separating them. There are 13 residues in the CDR3. The germline CDR1 and CDR2 sequences are SGHTA and FQGNSA.

The table lists this clone with a few counts. The chain links TRBV11-2 to TRBJ2-5; 9 bases are shared with TRBD2. The CDR3 runs 16 residues. Germline V CDR1 and CDR2: SGHAT, FQNNGV. With 3 bases clipped from V and 6 bases from J, the junction kept 11 bases outside the gene matches. CDR3 loop: CASSFTSGGGGKTQYF. As DNA, the CDR3 is TGTGCCAGCAGCTTTACTTCTGGCGGGGGGGGTAAGACCCAGTACTTC.

There are a few counts of this clone. The V gene is TRBV28, the J gene TRBJ2-4, with 8 bases that match TRBD2. V lost 2 bases and J lost 3; bases outside the gene matches: 0. Germline-derived CDR1 and CDR2 are MDHEN and SYDVKM. This CDR3 comprises 14 residues. Here the CDR3 reads CASSLGTSKNIQYF. DNA of the CDR3: TGTGCCAGCAGTTTAGGGACTAGCAAAAACATTCAGTACTTC.

In this sample, this clone turned up a few times. V usage is TRBV6-6 and J usage is TRBJ1-2; unclear D gene. This CDR3 is 13 amino acids long. Trimming stripped 7 bases from V and 5 bases from J, with 14 bases between. The germline gives CDR1 MNHNY, CDR2 SVGAGI (reference sequence). CDR3 nucleotide sequence: TGTGCCAGCAATCCCAAGGAGATGTATGGCTACACCTTC. Protein sequence: CASNPKEMYGYTF.

This clone was counted only a few times. The V gene is TRBV5-1, the J gene TRBJ2-5, with 7 bases that match TRBD1. CDR3 length: 15 residues. Unmatched junction bases numbered 9, after V lost 2 bases and J lost 5 bases. Germline V gene data show CDR1 as SGHRS and CDR2 as YFSETQ. The CDR3 protein is CASSLPTGVRETQYF. The CDR3 DNA is TGCGCCAGCAGCTTACCAACAGGGGTGAGGGAGACCCAGTACTTC. Together with reference TRBV5-1 and TRBJ2-5, the CDR3 gives the full variable domain: KAGVTQTPRYLIKTRGQQVTLSCSPISGHRSVSWYQQTPGQGLQFLFEYFSETQRNKGNFPGRFSGRQFSNSRSEMNVSTLELGDSALYLCASSLPTGVRETQYFGPGTRLLVL.

The chain joins TRBV15 to TRBJ1-2, with D maybe TRBD1 (5 bases). The germline V and J ends were trimmed by 1 base and 2 bases, with 11 bases remaining between them. Germline CDR1 and CDR2: LNHNV and YYDKDF (reference sequence). CDR3 length equals 15 residues. CDR3 coding DNA: TGTGCCACCAGCAGAGTACCGGGGGGAAACTATGGCTACACCTTC. It codes for CATSRVPGGNYGYTF.

The genes are TRBV14 and TRBJ1-1, with D possibly TRBD1 on 5 matching bases. CDR3 length: 13 residues. Trimming left V 6 bases short and J 0 bases short, with 8 bases between. In germline, CDR1 is SGHDN, CDR2 FVKESK. The CDR3 loop is CASSAGMNTEAFF. Written as DNA, the CDR3 is TGTGCCAGCAGTGCAGGGATGAACACTGAAGCTTTCTTT.

This clone was observed a handful of times. The chain employs TRBV30 and TRBJ1-1; possible D gene TRBD1, 5 bases. This CDR3 is built from 12 residues. The V gene lost 2 bases and the J gene lost 6 bases, with 10 bases spanning the gap. The germline gives CDR1 GTSNPN, CDR2 SVGIG (reference sequence). The chain's CDR3 is CAWSLQGSEAFF. The CDR3 nucleotides read TGTGCCTGGAGTCTCCAGGGATCTGAAGCTTTCTTT.

The chain uses TRBV7-3 and TRBJ2-1; the match to TRBD2 covers 10 bases. This CDR3 comprises 17 residues. J gave up 6 bases and V 5 bases, and 13 bases lay outside the gene matches. Germline lookup yields CDR1 SGHTA and CDR2 FQGTGA. The CDR3 DNA sequence: TGTGCCAGCAGCCCCACACTAGCGGGGCCCGAGGGCAATGAGCAGTTCTTC. Its translation is CASSPTLAGPEGNEQFF.

The chain is built from TRBV25-1 and TRBJ2-2, with D perhaps matching TRBD2 (6 bases). The germline gives CDR1 MGHDK, CDR2 SYGVNS. The CDR3 covers 14 residues. Trimming left V 6 bases short and J 5 bases short, with 13 bases between. The CDR3 sequence: CASREGSGTGELFF. The CDR3 nucleotides read TGTGCCAGCAGGGAGGGTTCGGGGACCGGGGAGCTGTTTTTT.

The genes are TRBV9 and TRBJ2-5, with TRBD1 identical over 10 bases. V shed 0 bases and J 8 bases; nucleotides not matched to a gene: 10. Germline CDR1 reads SGDLS; CDR2 reads YYNGEE. CDR3 length equals 16 residues. For the CDR3, the DNA is TGTGCCAGCAGCGTAGCTCCCGGGACAGGGGCCGGCACCCAGTACTTC. Protein sequence: CASSVAPGTGAGTQYF.

V gene TRBV7-9 combines with J gene TRBJ2-1; TRBD1 matches at 7 bases. J was trimmed by 3 bases and V by 4 bases; bases with no gene match: 6. From germline, CDR1 is SEHNR and CDR2 FQNEAQ (reference sequence). This CDR3 comprises 15 residues. CDR3 protein: CASSSYRDSYNEQFF. Here the CDR3 DNA reads TGTGCCAGCAGCTCATACCGGGACAGCTACAATGAGCAGTTCTTC.

This clone was counted a few times. The chain carries TRBV30 and TRBJ2-1; TRBD2 matches 11 bases. V trimming: 3 bases; J trimming: 1 base; junction bases outside the gene matches: 11. The CDR3 loop spans 18 amino acids. CDR1 is GTSNPN, CDR2 SVGIG, per germline (reference sequence). CDR3 nucleotide sequence: TGTGCCTGGAGCGGACATAGCGGGAGGGCCGAGTCCTACAATGAGCAGTTCTTC. Protein product: CAWSGHSGRAESYNEQFF.

This clone was counted a few times. The genes are TRBV5-6 and TRBJ2-5, with 7 bases matching TRBD1. The CDR3 contains 13 residues. Germline V gene sequence: CDR1 SGHDT, CDR2 YYEEEE. Trimming cost V 5 bases and J 1 base; bases outside gene matches: 2. CDR3 region: CASSGQAQETQYF. The DNA of the CDR3 is TGTGCCAGCAGTGGACAGGCCCAAGAGACCCAGTACTTC.

The CDR3 sequence is CASEDRGLGSYEQYF. In DNA, the CDR3 is TGTGCCAGCGAAGACAGGGGATTGGGATCCTACGAGCAGTACTTC. The chain uses TRBV25-1 and TRBJ2-7, with 8 bases identical to TRBD1. Germline V gene data show CDR1 as MGHDK and CDR2 as SYGVNS. The CDR3 spans 15 residues. The V and J ends lost 8 bases and 1 base, in that order; junction bases with no gene match: 10.

The chain has TRBV19 and TRBJ2-1; D is possibly TRBD2 (5 bases). This CDR3 is 14 amino acids long. Germline CDR1 LNHDA, CDR2 SQIVND (reference sequence). The V end was cut by 8 bases, the J end by 3 bases, with 14 bases between. This CDR3 is CASGSGRFYNEQFF. The CDR3 DNA reads TGTGCCAGTGGGAGTGGTAGGTTCTACAATGAGCAGTTCTTC. Drawing the rest from reference TRBV19 and TRBJ2-1, the complete variable domain is DGGITQSPKYLFRKEGQNVTLSCEQNLNHDAMYWYRQDPGQGLRLIYYSQIVNDFQKGDIAEGYSVSREKKESFPLTVTSAQKNPTAFYLCASGSGRFYNEQFFGPGTRLTVL.

This sequence joins TRBV30 and TRBJ1-5, with D tentatively TRBD1 (6 bases). Trimming stripped 3 bases from V and 3 bases from J, with 9 bases between. Germline V lookup: CDR1 GTSNPN, CDR2 SVGIG (reference sequence). This CDR3 comprises 13 residues. The CDR3: CAWSTGFNQPQHF. CDR3 DNA sequence: TGTGCCTGGAGCACAGGGTTCAATCAGCCCCAGCATTTT.

In this sample, this clone turned up a few times. The chain has TRBV30 and TRBJ2-1, with D maybe TRBD2 (6 bases). The germline CDR1 and CDR2 sequences are GTSNPN and SVGIG (reference sequence). CDR3 length: 14 residues. V shed 5 bases and J shed 5 bases, with 16 bases lying between them. The CDR3 nucleotides read TGTGCCTGGGGAACGGGACTCCGCAACAATGAGCAGTTCTTC. Translated, it gives CAWGTGLRNNEQFF. The full variable domain, with the rest looked up from reference TRBV30 and TRBJ2-1, is SQTIHQWPATLVQPVGSPLSLECTVEGTSNPNLYWYRQAAGRGLQLLFYSVGIGQISSEVPQNLSASRPQDRQFILSSKKLLLSDSGFYLCAWGTGLRNNEQFFGPGTRLTVL.

This clone was recorded a few times. This sequence joins TRBV30 and TRBJ2-1, with a possible D match to TRBD1 (6 bases). This CDR3 has 14 amino acids. The V gene lost 7 bases and the J gene lost 6 bases, with 19 bases spanning the gap. Per the germline V gene, CDR1 is GTSNPN and CDR2 is SVGIG (reference sequence). CDR3 nucleotides: TGTGCCTCCACTAAGGGGGTTACCGTCAATGAGCAGTTCTTC. Translating it yields CASTKGVTVNEQFF.

This clone was recorded a few times. The chain combines TRBV7-9 with TRBJ2-7; 12 bases line up with TRBD2. The germline gives CDR1 SEHNR, CDR2 FQNEAQ (reference sequence). J lost 6 bases, V lost 4 bases, and 4 bases had no gene match. The CDR3 runs to 14 residues. CDR3 amino acids: CASSSTSGSGEQYV. The CDR3, as DNA: TGTGCCAGCAGCTCGACTAGCGGGAGCGGCGAGCAGTACGTC.

The chain employs TRBV19 and TRBJ2-1, with 7 bases lining up with TRBD2. Germline V gene data show CDR1 as LNHDA and CDR2 as SQIVND (reference sequence). V lost 5 bases, J lost 8 bases, and 3 bases stayed unmatched. The CDR3 length is 12 residues. The CDR3 sequence: CASSPRGDEQFF. In DNA form, the CDR3 reads TGTGCCAGTAGTCCCCGGGGGGATGAGCAGTTCTTC.

A few counts support this clone. CDR3 coding DNA: TGCGCCAGCAGCCCAACAAGTAACAGGTTCGGCTACACCTTC. This encodes CASSPTSNRFGYTF. The V call is TRBV4-3, the J call TRBJ1-2, with D perhaps TRBD1 (5 bases). CDR3 length equals 14 residues. The ends were cut back, 4 bases at V and 8 bases at J, with 17 bases in the middle. Germline-derived CDR1 and CDR2 are LGHNA and YSLEER.

This clone was recorded a few times. This chain connects TRBV5-1 to TRBJ2-1; 9 bases fit TRBD2. Germline CDR1 is SGHRS and CDR2 is YFSETQ. After removal of 0 bases from V and 1 base from J, the junction contained 5 bases not matched to a gene. The CDR3 has 17 amino acids. This CDR3 reads CASSLGPAGGSYNEQFF. CDR3 coding DNA: TGCGCCAGCAGCTTGGGTCCGGCGGGAGGGTCCTACAATGAGCAGTTCTTC.